This T cell receptor beta chain was obtained from a study of control samples from healthy donors and cancer patients. The V and J ends lost 3 bases and 1 base respectively, with 1 base between them. This CDR3 comprises 12 residues. The V gene's germline CDR1 is LGHDT and CDR2 YNNKEL (reference sequence). The protocol was immunoSEQ multiplex PCR, while the TCRdb copy is restricted to in-frame clones and leaves out a portion. The sample lists about 180,000 clones, almost 90% occurring once. This TCR came from a woman between 50 and 59 years old in good health. This chain uses TRBV3-1 (or the pseudogene TRBV3-2) with TRBJ2-1; D gene uncertain. Source material: blood. The CDR3 here is CASSHSYNEQFF. The CDR3 DNA follows: TGTGCCAGCAGCCATTCCTACAATGAGCAGTTCTTC.